This T cell receptor beta chain emerged from a study of cytomegalovirus exposure and HLA in healthy donors. Germline CDR1 and CDR2: SQVTM and ANQGSEA. The CDR3 runs 17 residues. The junction had 8 bases not matched to a gene; V was cut back by 4 bases and J by 2 bases. PCR amplification relied on 60 Vbeta primers (plus 13 Jbeta primers). Assay: immunoSEQ multiplex PCR; the TCRdb copy retains only in-frame clones and omits some. The table has about 130,000 clones, roughly 70% seen once. Participants comprised healthy donors of bone marrow. In the case of this clone: Its antigen is not identified.

Findings of the study overall: Compared with the roughly 670-donor mean, an Asian-associated ancestry cluster reportedly had fewer N-insertions, according to a later analysis. Prior analysis indicated that the majority of TCR beta V segments exhibited productivity approximately 87% or approximately 30% of the time. Presence/absence analyses supposed approximately even sequencing depth among donors.

The sequence was obtained from a woman aged 40 to 50 in good health and CMV-seropositive. Sequenced material: PBMCs. The J gene is TRBJ1-4, the V gene TRBV29-1; TRBD1 matches at 12 bases. CDR3 bases: TGCAGCGTTGTTACGGGACAGGGGGCGAGTACTAATGAAAAACTGTTTTTT. Translating gives CSVVTGQGASTNEKLFF.